Listed here are 9 T cell receptor beta chains from one sample, sequenced in a study of T-cell memory formation after mild COVID-19. TCRdb reprocessed the 5' RACE reads with MiXCR, giving one entry per CDR3 protein. Found here are 150,000 to 200,000 distinct CDR3 sequences, roughly 15% of them singletons; the top ten hold approximately 14%. Sequenced input: PBMCs or a T cell subset sorted from them (not recorded which). The receptor set was obtained from an adult woman who had mild COVID-19 (a few samples of this study predate the infection). Cell type and time point are not known.

This clonotype was observed at least ten times. The chain is built from TRBV6-2 or TRBV6-3 and TRBJ2-1; weak D call: TRBD2 (5 bases). This CDR3 has 16 residues. CDR1 is MNHEY, CDR2 SVGEGT, per germline. V was clipped by 0 bases and J by 10 bases, with 19 bases between them. The CDR3 sequence is CASSYSLSVRGKEQFF. CDR3 DNA: TGTGCCAGCAGTTACTCGCTTAGCGTCCGAGGGAAAGAGCAGTTCTTC.

The chain combines TRBV4-1 with TRBJ1-1, with D uncertain. Looked up from germline, CDR1 is MGHRA and CDR2 is YSYEKL. V was trimmed by 4 bases and J by 4 bases, leaving 19 bases between them. The CDR3 spans 16 residues. The CDR3 DNA is TGCGCCAGCAGCCCCTCTAGGCCCCTTCAAGCCACTGAAGCTTTCTTT. Translating it yields CASSPSRPLQATEAFF.

At least ten counts were recorded for this clonotype. The chain couples TRBV9 to TRBJ2-1, with 13 bases identical to TRBD2. V was pared by 4 bases and J by 5 bases, with 6 bases of the junction left unmatched. This CDR3 comprises 16 residues. CDR1 is SGDLS, CDR2 YYNGEE, per germline. This CDR3 reads CASSPRTSGSHNEQFF. The CDR3 DNA is TGTGCCAGCAGCCCAAGGACTAGCGGGAGTCACAATGAGCAGTTCTTC.

The rearrangement links TRBV3-1 to TRBJ2-2, with D perhaps TRBD2 (6 bases). Trimming pared 5 bases from V and 1 base from J, leaving 11 bases between. This CDR3 region has 15 residues. CDR1 and CDR2 from the germline V gene are LGHDT and YNNKEL (reference sequence). This CDR3 is CASSGRIRNTGELFF. The CDR3 region has the DNA TGTGCCAGCAGCGGGAGGATCCGGAACACCGGGGAGCTGTTTTTT.

This chain links TRBV5-4 with TRBJ2-7; TRBD2 agrees at 12 bases. J gave up 2 bases and V 0 bases, and 9 bases lay outside the gene matches. This CDR3 contains 18 residues. Germline-derived CDR1 and CDR2 are SGHNT and YYREEE (reference sequence). The chain's CDR3 is CASSLAGLAGGPAYEQYF. The CDR3 DNA follows: TGTGCCAGCAGCTTGGCCGGGCTAGCGGGAGGGCCAGCCTACGAGCAGTACTTC.

This clonotype was seen repeatedly, ten times or more. V and J are TRBV18 and TRBJ2-7, with TRBD1 matching 10 bases. Germline CDR1 and CDR2: KGHSH and LQKENI. This CDR3 spans 16 amino acids. Trimming at V came to 2 bases and at J to 3 bases, leaving 7 bases not matched to a gene. This CDR3 is CASSPSGTGVLYEQYF. In nucleotides, the CDR3 is TGTGCCAGCTCACCATCCGGGACAGGGGTCCTCTACGAGCAGTACTTC.

In this sample, this clonotype turned up many times. The gene calls are TRBV6-5 and TRBJ2-7, with a weak D call TRBD2 (5 bases). Trimming took off 5 bases at V and 6 bases at J, with 8 bases between the two ends. The length of the CDR3 is 11 residues. Per the germline V gene, CDR1 is MNHEY and CDR2 is SVGAGI. The chain's CDR3 is CASSNSGEQYF. The CDR3 DNA sequence: TGTGCCAGCAGTAACAGCGGCGAGCAGTACTTC.

The gene calls are TRBV6-5 and TRBJ2-1; TRBD2 aligns across 9 bases. V lost 3 bases to trimming and J lost 0 bases; unmatched junction nucleotides: 9. This CDR3 comprises 18 residues. CDR1 and CDR2 (germline): MNHEY, SVGAGI. CDR3 sequence (DNA): TGTGCCAGCAGTTATGGTCCTAGCGGGACCAGCTCCTACAATGAGCAGTTCTTC. Its translation: CASSYGPSGTSSYNEQFF.

The chain couples TRBV2 to TRBJ2-3, with TRBD2 identical over 8 bases. CDR1 is SNHLY and CDR2 is FYNNEI in the germline V gene. The CDR3 totals 13 residues. Unmatched junction bases numbered 7, after V lost 10 bases and J lost 4 bases. The CDR3 coding sequence is TGTGCCACTACGACTAGCGTATCAGATACGCAGTATTTT. This encodes CATTTSVSDTQYF.